One T cell receptor beta chain is described in this entry. Germline V gives CDR1 GTSNPN, CDR2 SVGIG (reference sequence). The V and J ends lost 0 bases and 4 bases respectively, with 6 bases between them. The CDR3 runs to 12 residues. This record comes from a study of T cell changes during pregnancy in multiple sclerosis. Sequencing was performed with immunoSEQ multiplex PCR; in TCRdb, only in-frame clones are kept and a portion is missing. The table has roughly 26,000 clones, roughly 87% seen once. The input for sequencing was CD8+ T cells from peripheral blood mononuclear cells, taken in the second trimester of pregnancy. The sequence was collected from a female donor with multiple sclerosis, enrolled in a pregnancy study. The V and J genes are TRBV30 and TRBJ1-1; no clear D gene. The DNA of the CDR3 is TGTGCCTGGAGTGTACTCGCCACTGAAGCTTTCTTT. The encoded protein is CAWSVLATEAFF.